Shown below are 20 T cell receptor beta chains from a single sample sequenced in a study of T cell responses to AZD1222 COVID-19 vaccine. Only in-frame clones appear in the TCRdb table, and some are missing; sequencing was by immunoSEQ multiplex PCR. Of about 88,000 clones listed, about nine tenths were seen once; the top ten hold around 2%. The source material was peripheral blood, sampled on day 0 of AZD1222 vaccination. The receptors were gathered from an adult in good health.

The chain carries TRBV4-2 and TRBJ1-2; D is possibly TRBD1 (5 bases). Trimming took 0 bases from V and 5 from J, leaving 16 bases between them. CDR1 is LGHNA, CDR2 YNFKEQ, per germline. This CDR3 contains 16 residues. The CDR3 is CASSQDFSDILYGYTF. The CDR3, as DNA: TGTGCCAGCAGCCAAGACTTTTCGGACATTCTTTATGGCTACACCTTC.

The rearrangement links TRBV5-1 to TRBJ1-1, with 7 bases matching TRBD1. There are 14 residues in the CDR3. Germline CDR1 SGHRS, CDR2 YFSETQ. V was pared by 3 bases and J by 1 base, with 3 bases of the junction left unmatched. This chain's CDR3 is CASSSDRQNTEAFF. CDR3 sequence (DNA): TGCGCCAGCAGCTCGGACAGGCAGAACACTGAAGCTTTCTTT.

The V and J genes are TRBV15 and TRBJ2-3; TRBD1 matches 9 bases. CDR1 is LNHNV, CDR2 YYDKDF, per germline (reference sequence). This CDR3 contains 16 residues. The J segment lost 4 bases and the V segment lost 1 base, leaving 6 bases of the junction unmatched. CDR3 residues: CATSRAGTGRADTQYF. CDR3 coding DNA: TGTGCCACCAGCAGAGCCGGGACAGGGAGGGCAGATACGCAGTATTTT.

The chain has TRBV4-2 and TRBJ1-1, with 12 bases that match TRBD1. Germline CDR1 reads LGHNA; CDR2 reads YNFKEQ. Trimming at V came to 0 bases and at J to 4 bases, leaving 6 bases not matched to a gene. This CDR3 spans 17 amino acids. CDR3 sequence reads: CASSQDRWGQGATEAFF. DNA of the CDR3: TGTGCCAGCAGCCAAGATAGGTGGGGACAGGGGGCCACTGAAGCTTTCTTT.

This chain's CDR3 is CASSLGQDYGYTF. For the CDR3, the DNA is TGTGCCAGCAGCCTGGGACAGGATTATGGCTACACCTTC. The chain uses TRBV9 and TRBJ1-2; 8 nucleotides align to TRBD1. The J segment lost 5 bases and the V segment lost 4 bases, leaving 4 bases of the junction unmatched. The CDR3 runs to 13 residues. Germline assignment: CDR1 SGDLS and CDR2 YYNGEE.

About this clone itself: At one boundary the junction diverges from the germline segment, which might be a read error. This sequence joins TRBV25-1 and TRBJ2-7, with D perhaps matching TRBD1 (7 bases). CDR1 is MGHDK and CDR2 is SYGVNS in the germline V gene. The CDR3 totals 14 residues. The CDR3 reads CASSDGGGLLTYTF. In nucleotides, the CDR3 is TGTGCCAGCAGTGACGGAGGGGGCCTACTCACCTATACCTTC.

V usage is TRBV2 and J usage is TRBJ1-1; unclear D gene. V lost 5 bases and J lost 6, with 10 bases in between. Germline V gene lookup returns CDR1 SNHLY and CDR2 FYNNEI. This CDR3 comprises 12 residues. The CDR3 DNA follows: TGTGCCAGCAGTACCCTGGGCGCTGAAGCTTTCTTT. Its protein product is CASSTLGAEAFF. Using reference TRBV2 and TRBJ1-1 for the parts outside the CDR3, the full variable domain is EPEVTQTPSHQVTQMGQEVILRCVPISNHLYFYWYRQILGQKVEFLVSFYNNEISEKSEIFDDQFSVERPDGSNFTLKIRSTKLEDSAMYFCASSTLGAEAFFGQGTRLTVV.

The chain carries TRBV3-1 (or the pseudogene TRBV3-2) and TRBJ2-2, with TRBD1 identical over 11 bases. V lost 1 base and J lost 2; bases outside the gene matches: 6. Per the germline V gene, CDR1 is LGHDT and CDR2 is YNNKEL (reference sequence). The CDR3 covers 18 residues. The chain's CDR3 is CASSQGEGQGGNTGELFF. As DNA, the CDR3 is TGTGCCAGCAGCCAAGGAGAGGGACAGGGGGGAAACACCGGGGAGCTGTTTTTT.

This chain joins TRBV12-3 or TRBV12-4 and TRBJ1-1; D possibly corresponds to TRBD1 (6 bases). This CDR3 is 13 amino acids long. Between the trimmed V and J ends, which lost 7 bases and 6 bases, there was a span of 15 bases. CDR3 in amino acids: CASTLWGAAEAFF. In DNA, the CDR3 is TGTGCCAGCACCCTCTGGGGGGCCGCTGAAGCTTTCTTT.

The J gene is TRBJ2-7, the V gene TRBV5-1, with D perhaps matching TRBD1 or TRBD2 (6 bases each). CDR3 length equals 15 residues. CDR1 and CDR2 (germline): SGHRS, YFSETQ. The V and J ends lost 0 bases and 0 bases respectively, with 10 bases between them. CDR3 protein: CASSLGPGASYEQYF. The CDR3 DNA reads TGCGCCAGCAGCTTGGGACCGGGGGCCTCCTACGAGCAGTACTTC.

The chain joins TRBV19 to TRBJ1-2, with D perhaps matching TRBD1 (6 bases). The CDR3 consists of 13 residues. V shed 8 bases and J shed 4 bases, with 14 bases lying between them. Germline assignment: CDR1 LNHDA and CDR2 SQIVND (reference sequence). CDR3 nucleotides: TGTGCCAGTGGACAGTTTGGGGGCTATGGCTACACCTTC. It translates to CASGQFGGYGYTF.

The rearrangement uses TRBV5-1 and TRBJ2-7, with D perhaps being TRBD1 or TRBD2 (6 bases each). This CDR3 contains 14 residues. V dropped 2 bases and J dropped 6 bases, with 15 bases sitting between them. In germline, CDR1 is SGHRS, CDR2 YFSETQ. The CDR3 loop is CASSLPDRRAEQYF. The DNA for the CDR3 is TGCGCCAGCAGCTTACCCGACAGGAGGGCCGAGCAGTACTTC.

The genes are TRBV6-5 and TRBJ1-2; D is unresolved. This CDR3 contains 14 residues. Trimming shortened V by 6 bases and J by 5 bases, and 16 bases separated the two germline ends. In germline, CDR1 is MNHEY, CDR2 SVGAGI. This chain's CDR3 is CASSPGQALYGYTF. In DNA, the CDR3 is TGTGCCAGCAGCCCCGGGCAGGCTTTGTATGGCTACACCTTC.

This clone was seen a single time. The CDR3 here is CASSEVLDTQYF. CDR3 bases: TGTGCCAGCAGTGAAGTTCTAGATACGCAGTATTTT. The chain joins TRBV6-1 to TRBJ2-3, with unresolved D. CDR1 is MNHNS, CDR2 SASEGT, per germline. V lost 1 base to trimming and J lost 5 bases, with 4 bases between them. This CDR3 is 12 amino acids long.

The chain recombines TRBV30 with TRBJ2-1, with TRBD2 matching 10 bases. V lost 3 bases and J lost 4; bases outside the gene matches: 9. Per germline, CDR1 GTSNPN and CDR2 SVGIG (reference sequence). The CDR3 runs to 16 residues. The CDR3 nucleotides are TGTGCCTGGAGCGACCCCCTAGCGGGAGATTACAATGAGCAGTTCTTC. Residues: CAWSDPLAGDYNEQFF.

The rearrangement uses TRBV6-5 and TRBJ2-5; D gene unclear. The CDR3 has 13 residues. V was clipped by 1 base and J by 5 bases, with 8 bases between them. Germline assignment: CDR1 MNHEY and CDR2 SVGAGI. The CDR3 region has the DNA TGTGCCAGCAGTTACTTGCTGGGGGAGACCCAGTACTTC. Residues: CASSYLLGETQYF.

The chain uses TRBV19 and TRBJ1-1; D is unresolved. Germline V gene lookup returns CDR1 LNHDA and CDR2 SQIVND (reference sequence). Trimming removed 1 base from V and 1 base from J, with 7 bases in between. This CDR3 region has 14 residues. CDR3 DNA sequence: TGTGCCAGTAGTATAGGGCTGAGGAACACTGAAGCTTTCTTT. Translating gives CASSIGLRNTEAFF.

This rearrangement joins TRBV7-2 to TRBJ2-7, with TRBD1 matching 10 bases. The CDR3 has 14 residues. The germline V gene has CDR1 SGHTA and CDR2 FQGNSA. Losses at the gene ends were 1 base for V and 6 bases for J; bases not matched to a gene: 3. Here the CDR3 DNA reads TGTGCCAGCAGCTTAGTGGGGACAGGGGCCGAGCAGTACTTC. It translates to CASSLVGTGAEQYF.

J is TRBJ2-1 and V is TRBV7-3; maybe TRBD2 (6 bases). V lost 6 bases, J lost 1 base, and 16 bases lay in between. There are 16 residues in the CDR3. Germline-derived CDR1 and CDR2 are SGHTA and FQGTGA. CDR3 loop: CASSQRGSGSYNEQFF. The DNA of the CDR3 is TGTGCCAGCAGTCAAAGGGGTAGCGGTTCCTACAATGAGCAGTTCTTC.

The J gene is TRBJ1-1, the V gene TRBV5-6, with D perhaps matching TRBD1 (6 bases). V dropped 7 bases and J dropped 2 bases, with 18 bases sitting between them. This CDR3 is 15 amino acids long. The germline V gene encodes CDR1 SGHDT and CDR2 YYEEEE. The CDR3 region is CASAMGQGLNTEAFF. DNA for the CDR3: TGTGCCAGCGCTATGGGGCAGGGGTTAAACACTGAAGCTTTCTTT.